This T cell receptor (beta chain) was recorded in a study of type 1 regulatory T cells. Study-wide background: T-allo10 is a Tr1-enriched, alloantigen-specific CD4 T cell product made in vitro.

The CDR3 consists of 13 residues. Between the trimmed V and J ends, which lost 8 bases and 2 bases, there was a span of 11 bases. Germline-derived CDR1 and CDR2 are LNHDA and SQIVND (reference sequence). One entry per CDR3 protein results from TCRdb running MiXCR on the reads. The sample records 2,500 to 4,000 distinct CDR3 sequences, approximately 8% being singletons. By share of the sample, this clonotype is medium-sized. The antigen is unknown. Sequencing was done on a sample of cultured T cells, either the whole culture or a sorted T cell fraction (not recorded which). The clonotype comes from a human donor in good health. The chain carries TRBV19 and TRBJ2-3; D gene uncertain. The CDR3 region is CASSKVNTDTQYF. For the CDR3, the DNA is TGTGCCAGTTCGAAGGTCAACACAGATACGCAGTATTTT.